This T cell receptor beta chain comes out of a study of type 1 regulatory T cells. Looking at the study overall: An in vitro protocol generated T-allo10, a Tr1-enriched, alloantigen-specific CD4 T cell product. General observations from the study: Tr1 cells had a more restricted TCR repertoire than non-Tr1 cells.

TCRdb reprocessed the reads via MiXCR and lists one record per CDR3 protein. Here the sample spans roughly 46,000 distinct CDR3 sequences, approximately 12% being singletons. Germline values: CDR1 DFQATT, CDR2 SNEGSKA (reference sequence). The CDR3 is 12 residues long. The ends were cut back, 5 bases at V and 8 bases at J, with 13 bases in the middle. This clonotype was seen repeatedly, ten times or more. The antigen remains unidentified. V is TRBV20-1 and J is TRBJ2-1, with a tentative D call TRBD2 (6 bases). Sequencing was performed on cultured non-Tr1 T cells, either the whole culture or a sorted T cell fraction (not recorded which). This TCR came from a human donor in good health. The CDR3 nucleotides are TGCAGTGCTTCCCGGGGAGGCGATGAGCAGTTCTTC. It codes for CSASRGGDEQFF.